A selection of T cell receptor beta chains follows, all from one sample in a study of molecular identifiers for immune sequencing clone quantification. Each CDR3 protein gets one entry after TCRdb re-called the PCR reads with MiXCR. The table includes approximately 670,000 distinct CDR3 sequences, around 20% detected once. The specimen was naive CD8+ T cells from blood, with Jurkat cell RNA spiked in. The receptors derive from a human donor in good health. Some libraries in this study had Jurkat cell RNA spiked in. Both conserved end residues are part of each CDR3. The order of the fields is V gene, J gene, clone size, D gene, CDR3 protein, CDR3 DNA. D genes are given only for firm matches. The size entry is marked missing in some rows and otherwise reads once, few, many or a size class.

v_call: TRBV27; j_call: TRBJ2-1; clone_size: few; d_call: .; cdr3_aa: CASSLWMGDEQFF; cdr3_nt: TGTGCCAGCAGTTTATGGATGGGGGATGAGCAGTTCTTC
v_call: TRBV12-3/TRBV12-4; j_call: TRBJ2-7; clone_size: .; d_call: TRBD2; cdr3_aa: CASSPTLAGVHEQYF; cdr3_nt: TGTGCCAGCAGTCCGACCCTAGCGGGGGTCCACGAGCAGTACTTC
v_call: TRBV7-9; j_call: TRBJ1-1; clone_size: many; d_call: TRBD1; cdr3_aa: CASRPLDREGTEAFF; cdr3_nt: TGTGCCAGCAGACCCCTCGACAGGGAGGGCACTGAAGCTTTCTTT
v_call: TRBV25-1; j_call: TRBJ2-7; clone_size: many; d_call: .; cdr3_aa: CASSVSAGEQYF; cdr3_nt: TGTGCCAGCAGCGTATCTGCGGGCGAGCAGTACTTC
v_call: TRBV6-2/TRBV6-3; j_call: TRBJ2-5; clone_size: many; d_call: .; cdr3_aa: CASSYLLEAETQYF; cdr3_nt: TGTGCCAGCAGTTACCTGCTGGAGGCGGAGACCCAGTACTTC
v_call: TRBV11-2; j_call: TRBJ2-5; clone_size: many; d_call: .; cdr3_aa: CASSLAGGEGETQYF; cdr3_nt: TGTGCCAGCAGCTTAGCGGGGGGCGAGGGGGAGACCCAGTACTTC
v_call: TRBV19; j_call: TRBJ2-7; clone_size: many; d_call: .; cdr3_aa: CASAGTTAEQYF; cdr3_nt: TGTGCCAGTGCCGGGACAACTGCCGAGCAGTACTTC
v_call: TRBV6-1; j_call: TRBJ2-7; clone_size: .; d_call: TRBD2; cdr3_aa: CASSESGGRYEQYF; cdr3_nt: TGTGCCAGCAGTGAGTCCGGGGGGAGGTACGAGCAGTACTTC
v_call: TRBV7-2; j_call: TRBJ2-7; clone_size: many; d_call: .; cdr3_aa: CASSLGPPSKSSYEQYF; cdr3_nt: TGTGCCAGCAGCTTAGGCCCCCCAAGCAAGAGCTCCTACGAGCAGTACTTC
v_call: TRBV7-2; j_call: TRBJ2-3; clone_size: many; d_call: TRBD2; cdr3_aa: CASSFHDSGVDTDTQYF; cdr3_nt: TGTGCCAGCAGCTTTCACGATAGCGGGGTCGACACAGATACGCAGTATTTT
v_call: TRBV2; j_call: TRBJ1-3; clone_size: many; d_call: .; cdr3_aa: CASSVTTLRNTIYF; cdr3_nt: TGTGCCAGCAGTGTAACCACTTTGCGGAACACCATATATTTT
v_call: TRBV6-1; j_call: TRBJ2-6; clone_size: many; d_call: .; cdr3_aa: CASSEDQGQIWSGANVLTF; cdr3_nt: TGTGCCAGCAGTGAAGATCAGGGGCAGATTTGGTCTGGGGCCAACGTCCTGACTTTC
v_call: TRBV4-1; j_call: TRBJ1-6; clone_size: .; d_call: .; cdr3_aa: CASSQEEGSPPHF; cdr3_nt: TGCGCCAGCAGCCAAGAGGAGGGCTCACCCCCCCACTTT
v_call: TRBV5-8; j_call: TRBJ2-7; clone_size: few; d_call: .; cdr3_aa: CASSQWGPGGYEQYF; cdr3_nt: TGTGCCAGCAGCCAGTGGGGCCCCGGGGGATACGAGCAGTACTTC
v_call: TRBV11-2; j_call: TRBJ2-7; clone_size: .; d_call: .; cdr3_aa: CGSSPRMGQAIFYEQYF; cdr3_nt: TGTGGCAGCAGCCCGCGCATGGGTCAGGCAATCTTCTACGAGCAGTACTTC
v_call: TRBV2; j_call: TRBJ2-7; clone_size: few; d_call: .; cdr3_aa: CATHGTGSSYEQYF; cdr3_nt: TGTGCCACCCACGGGACTGGGAGCTCCTACGAGCAGTACTTC
v_call: TRBV5-6; j_call: TRBJ2-7; clone_size: .; d_call: .; cdr3_aa: CAGSLDGDYEQYF; cdr3_nt: TGTGCCGGCAGCTTGGATGGGGACTACGAGCAGTACTTC
v_call: TRBV5-1; j_call: TRBJ2-1; clone_size: few; d_call: .; cdr3_aa: CASSLQTRELDEQFF; cdr3_nt: TGCGCCAGCAGCTTGCAAACCCGGGAGTTGGATGAGCAGTTCTTC
v_call: TRBV4-1; j_call: TRBJ2-7; clone_size: .; d_call: TRBD2; cdr3_aa: CASSPRLAGDRQYF; cdr3_nt: TGCGCCAGCAGCCCCCGACTAGCGGGGGACAGGCAGTACTTC
v_call: TRBV5-5; j_call: TRBJ2-3; clone_size: many; d_call: .; cdr3_aa: CASSSQLAFTDTQYF; cdr3_nt: TGTGCCAGCAGCTCCCAACTAGCATTCACAGATACGCAGTATTTT
v_call: TRBV7-8; j_call: TRBJ1-1; clone_size: many; d_call: .; cdr3_aa: CASSLEGQGMNTEAFF; cdr3_nt: TGTGCCAGCAGCTTAGAAGGGCAGGGGATGAACACTGAAGCTTTCTTT
v_call: TRBV12-3/TRBV12-4; j_call: TRBJ2-6; clone_size: many; d_call: TRBD1; cdr3_aa: CASSFTGTGKRSGANVLTF; cdr3_nt: TGTGCCAGCAGTTTTACCGGGACAGGGAAGAGGTCTGGGGCCAACGTCCTGACTTTC
v_call: TRBV9; j_call: TRBJ1-2; clone_size: many; d_call: .; cdr3_aa: CASSGHPDRSNGYTF; cdr3_nt: TGTGCCAGCAGCGGACACCCAGACAGGAGCAATGGCTACACCTTC
v_call: TRBV6-1; j_call: TRBJ1-2; clone_size: few; d_call: TRBD1; cdr3_aa: CASNPRDRGYSGYTF; cdr3_nt: TGTGCCAGCAACCCCCGGGACAGGGGTTATTCTGGCTACACCTTC
v_call: TRBV5-5; j_call: TRBJ1-4; clone_size: few; d_call: .; cdr3_aa: CASSLARTDEKLFF; cdr3_nt: TGTGCCAGCAGCTTGGCCCGCACAGATGAAAAACTGTTTTTT
v_call: TRBV13; j_call: TRBJ2-7; clone_size: many; d_call: .; cdr3_aa: CASSPRGLSSYEQYF; cdr3_nt: TGTGCCAGCAGCCCTCGCGGCCTTAGCTCCTACGAGCAGTACTTC
v_call: TRBV28; j_call: TRBJ2-1; clone_size: many; d_call: TRBD2; cdr3_aa: CASSLRGGLAGYNEQFF; cdr3_nt: TGTGCCAGCAGTTTGCGGGGGGGGCTAGCGGGGTACAATGAGCAGTTCTTC
v_call: TRBV12-3/TRBV12-4; j_call: TRBJ1-1; clone_size: many; d_call: .; cdr3_aa: CASRQSRDQHTEAFF; cdr3_nt: TGTGCCAGCAGACAGAGCCGGGACCAGCACACTGAAGCTTTCTTT
v_call: TRBV4-1; j_call: TRBJ1-1; clone_size: many; d_call: TRBD1; cdr3_aa: CASSQDTGVETEAFF; cdr3_nt: TGCGCCAGCAGCCAAGATACAGGGGTGGAGACTGAAGCTTTCTTT
v_call: TRBV7-9; j_call: TRBJ2-7; clone_size: few; d_call: .; cdr3_aa: CASSYRDDEQYF; cdr3_nt: TGTGCCAGCAGCTACCGGGACGACGAGCAGTACTTC
v_call: TRBV4-1; j_call: TRBJ2-1; clone_size: .; d_call: .; cdr3_aa: CASSQALDSYNEQFF; cdr3_nt: TGCGCCAGCAGCCAAGCTCTCGACTCCTACAATGAGCAGTTCTTC
v_call: TRBV7-2; j_call: TRBJ1-1; clone_size: many; d_call: .; cdr3_aa: CASSSPTGNTEAFF; cdr3_nt: TGTGCCAGCAGCTCCCCGACAGGGAACACTGAAGCTTTCTTT
v_call: TRBV19; j_call: TRBJ2-3; clone_size: few; d_call: .; cdr3_aa: CASSAMGWAGDTQYF; cdr3_nt: TGTGCCAGTAGTGCCATGGGATGGGCGGGTGATACGCAGTATTTT
v_call: TRBV7-9; j_call: TRBJ1-1; clone_size: many; d_call: .; cdr3_aa: CASSSPGAGHVAFF; cdr3_nt: TGTGCCAGCAGCTCCCCCGGAGCAGGGCACGTAGCTTTCTTT
v_call: TRBV20-1; j_call: TRBJ2-2; clone_size: .; d_call: TRBD2; cdr3_aa: CSARESSGGYTGELFF; cdr3_nt: TGCAGTGCTAGAGAGTCTAGCGGGGGATACACCGGGGAGCTGTTTTTT
v_call: TRBV28; j_call: TRBJ2-5; clone_size: .; d_call: .; cdr3_aa: CPSSPRDGYQETQYF; cdr3_nt: TGTCCCAGCAGCCCCCGGGACGGGTACCAAGAGACCCAGTACTTC
v_call: TRBV12-3/TRBV12-4; j_call: TRBJ2-3; clone_size: many; d_call: TRBD2; cdr3_aa: CASSFEPLAGDTDTQYF; cdr3_nt: TGTGCCAGCAGTTTTGAGCCCCTAGCGGGGGACACAGATACGCAGTATTTT
v_call: TRBV27; j_call: TRBJ1-5; clone_size: many; d_call: TRBD1; cdr3_aa: CASSFSGGGQPQHF; cdr3_nt: TGTGCCAGCAGTTTTTCAGGGGGAGGTCAGCCCCAGCATTTT
v_call: TRBV3-1; j_call: TRBJ2-3; clone_size: many; d_call: .; cdr3_aa: CASSQGTDTQYF; cdr3_nt: TGCGCCAGCAGCCAAGGTACAGATACGCAGTATTTT
v_call: TRBV19; j_call: TRBJ2-7; clone_size: many; d_call: .; cdr3_aa: CASSMGYSYEQYF; cdr3_nt: TGTGCCAGTAGTATGGGGTACTCCTACGAGCAGTACTTC
v_call: TRBV6-1; j_call: TRBJ2-7; clone_size: .; d_call: TRBD2; cdr3_aa: CASGGLAGTYEQYF; cdr3_nt: TGTGCCAGCGGTGGACTAGCGGGAACCTACGAGCAGTACTTC
v_call: TRBV9; j_call: TRBJ2-3; clone_size: many; d_call: TRBD2; cdr3_aa: CASSSQTSGGRTDTQYF; cdr3_nt: TGTGCCAGCAGCTCTCAGACTAGCGGGGGACGCACAGATACGCAGTATTTT
v_call: TRBV3-1; j_call: TRBJ1-5; clone_size: .; d_call: TRBD1; cdr3_aa: CASSQEAGGRQPQHF; cdr3_nt: TGTGCCAGCAGCCAAGAGGCAGGGGGGCGTCAGCCCCAGCATTTT
v_call: TRBV15; j_call: TRBJ1-6; clone_size: many; d_call: .; cdr3_aa: CATSREGTRIDNSPLHF; cdr3_nt: TGTGCCACCAGCAGAGAGGGCACCCGGATCGATAATTCACCCCTCCACTTT
v_call: TRBV19; j_call: TRBJ1-5; clone_size: .; d_call: .; cdr3_aa: CASSIPAGSNQPQHF; cdr3_nt: TGTGCCAGTAGTATCCCGGCAGGAAGCAATCAGCCCCAGCATTTT
v_call: TRBV27; j_call: TRBJ2-7; clone_size: many; d_call: TRBD1; cdr3_aa: CASSQQGSYYEQYF; cdr3_nt: TGTGCCAGCAGCCAACAGGGGTCATACTACGAGCAGTACTTC
v_call: TRBV19; j_call: TRBJ2-3; clone_size: many; d_call: TRBD1; cdr3_aa: CASSPSGTDALTDTQYF; cdr3_nt: TGTGCCAGTAGTCCTTCCGGGACAGACGCTCTCACAGATACGCAGTATTTT
v_call: TRBV6-5; j_call: TRBJ2-3; clone_size: many; d_call: .; cdr3_aa: CASSPLITDTQYF; cdr3_nt: TGTGCCAGCAGTCCCCTCATCACAGATACGCAGTATTTT
v_call: TRBV4-3; j_call: TRBJ1-3; clone_size: many; d_call: TRBD1; cdr3_aa: CASSPQGAQWSSGNTIYF; cdr3_nt: TGCGCCAGCAGCCCACAGGGGGCTCAATGGAGCTCTGGAAACACCATATATTTT
v_call: TRBV27; j_call: TRBJ2-7; clone_size: .; d_call: .; cdr3_aa: CASSLTSHYEQYF; cdr3_nt: TGTGCCAGCAGTCTGACATCCCACTACGAGCAGTACTTC
v_call: TRBV9; j_call: TRBJ2-2; clone_size: few; d_call: TRBD2; cdr3_aa: CASSPPGGQTTGELFF; cdr3_nt: TGTGCCAGCAGCCCCCCGGGAGGGCAGACCACCGGGGAGCTGTTTTTT
v_call: TRBV12-3/TRBV12-4; j_call: TRBJ2-7; clone_size: .; d_call: .; cdr3_aa: CASSFVQKPGEQYF; cdr3_nt: TGTGCCAGCAGTTTTGTACAGAAACCGGGAGAGCAGTACTTC